There are a few counts of the clone carrying this T cell receptor (beta chain). Antigen: not known. The data derive from a study of T cells after yellow fever vaccination. Study details: In the case of low-cell-number fractions, SMART-Seq v4 Ultra Low Input was used for preparation.

Study-level results: Post-booster repertoires again held most primary-vaccination clones (roughly 96% CD4, around 90% CD8).

Universal primer sites and UMIs were introduced during 5'RACE template-switching synthesis of TCR cDNA. TCRdb re-called the 5' RACE reads through MiXCR, storing one row per CDR3 protein. The sample records about 330,000 distinct CDR3 sequences, about 7.8% being singletons. CDR3 length: 14 residues. Germline CDR1 reads SEHNR; CDR2 reads FQNEAQ (reference sequence). Between the trimmed V and J ends, which lost 5 bases and 9 bases, there was a span of 19 bases. The sample was PBMCs, taken about 41 days after the first yellow fever vaccination. This TCR was recovered from a man aged 18 to 29 who received the YFV17D yellow fever vaccine. The J gene is TRBJ1-1, the V gene TRBV7-9; D gene ambiguous. The CDR3 region is CASSRRLDGKKAFF. The CDR3 nucleotides are TGTGCCAGCAGCCGCCGGTTGGACGGAAAGAAAGCTTTCTTT.